The 27 T cell receptor beta chains below come from one sample, sequenced in a study of blood T cell repertoires in COVID-19. Repertoires were generated with immunoSEQ multiplex PCR, while TCRdb's copy carries only in-frame clones and drops some. The sample lists some 200,000 clones; about 75% were seen once. The specimen sequenced was peripheral blood. These receptors all stem from a woman aged 45-65 years with active or convalescent COVID-19.

J is TRBJ2-4 and V is TRBV5-5; D perhaps matches TRBD2 (6 bases). The germline CDR1 and CDR2 sequences are SGHKS and YYEKEE (reference sequence). This CDR3 is built from 17 residues. The V and J ends lost 0 bases and 0 bases respectively, with 13 bases between them. CDR3 sequence: CASSLAGGNLAKNIQYF. CDR3 coding DNA: TGTGCCAGCAGCTTGGCCGGGGGAAATTTAGCCAAAAACATTCAGTACTTC.

This clone was counted only a few times. The chain combines TRBV27 with TRBJ1-4; D is perhaps TRBD1 (6 bases). This CDR3 is 14 amino acids long. Trimming cost V 3 bases and J 8 bases, with 13 bases left between them. CDR1 and CDR2 from the germline V gene are MNHEY and SMNVEV (reference sequence). The CDR3 region is CASSFPGHTEKLFF. CDR3 DNA sequence: TGTGCCAGCAGTTTCCCGGGACATACAGAAAAACTGTTTTTT. The variable domain in full, with the rest retrieved from reference TRBV27 and TRBJ1-4, is EAQVTQNPRYLITVTGKKLTVTCSQNMNHEYMSWYRQDPGLGLRQIYYSMNVEVTDKGDVPEGYKVSRKEKRNFPLILESPSPNQTSLYFCASSFPGHTEKLFFGSGTQLSVL.

This clone was counted once. V gene TRBV12-3 or TRBV12-4 combines with J gene TRBJ1-5; no clear D gene. Trimming took off 6 bases at V and 6 bases at J, with 12 bases between the two ends. CDR3 length equals 13 residues. CDR3 in amino acids: CASSKHGGQPQHF. In DNA, the CDR3 is TGTGCCAGCAGCAAGCATGGCGGTCAGCCCCAGCATTTT.

The chain links TRBV6-5 to TRBJ2-3; TRBD1 is a possible D gene (5 bases). CDR1 is MNHEY, CDR2 SVGAGI, per germline. Trimming cost V 6 bases and J 2 bases, with 12 bases left between them. The CDR3 has 14 amino acids. CDR3 nucleotide sequence: TGTGCCAGCAGACAGGAACGAACCACAGATACGCAGTATTTT. It yields the protein CASRQERTTDTQYF.

The chain uses TRBV27 and TRBJ1-6; TRBD1 is a possible D gene (5 bases). The CDR3 extends over 15 amino acids. Germline V lookup: CDR1 MNHEY, CDR2 SMNVEV (reference sequence). V was pared by 1 base and J by 6 bases, with 10 bases between. CDR3 loop: CASSLWGTSNSPLHF. The CDR3 DNA reads TGTGCCAGCAGTTTATGGGGGACTTCTAATTCACCCCTCCACTTT.

The V and J genes are TRBV30 and TRBJ2-2, with TRBD2 as a possible D gene (5 bases). The length of the CDR3 is 13 residues. Germline CDR1 GTSNPN, CDR2 SVGIG (reference sequence). The V gene lost 0 bases and the J gene lost 6 bases, with 8 bases spanning the gap. The CDR3 coding sequence is TGTGCCTGGAGTGTACAGAGGGCCGGGGAGCTGTTTTTT. As protein: CAWSVQRAGELFF. Combining the CDR3 with reference TRBV30 and TRBJ2-2 gives the whole variable domain SQTIHQWPATLVQPVGSPLSLECTVEGTSNPNLYWYRQAAGRGLQLLFYSVGIGQISSEVPQNLSASRPQDRQFILSSKKLLLSDSGFYLCAWSVQRAGELFFGEGSRLTVL.

This CDR3 is CASSPGRTPTYEQYF. CDR3 DNA sequence: TGTGCCAGCAGCCCAGGCCGGACTCCGACCTACGAGCAGTACTTC. This rearrangement joins TRBV7-2 to TRBJ2-7; tentative D call: TRBD2 (5 bases). The CDR3 sequence is 15 residues long. Trimming removed 5 bases at V and 2 bases at J, with 16 bases between. CDR1 and CDR2 from the germline V gene are SGHTA and FQGNSA.

This clone was seen once. The genes are TRBV7-9 and TRBJ2-3; 9 bases fit TRBD1. This CDR3 has 16 amino acids. The ends lost 4 bases at V and 0 bases at J; junction bases unmatched: 5. CDR1 and CDR2 (germline): SEHNR, FQNEAQ (reference sequence). Here the CDR3 reads CASSSPGQGSTDTQYF. The CDR3 DNA reads TGTGCCAGCAGCTCACCGGGACAGGGAAGCACAGATACGCAGTATTTT.

CDR3 DNA: TGCGCCAGCAGCCAAGCCACCAGGGGCACTGAAGCTTTCTTT. As protein: CASSQATRGTEAFF. The rearrangement joins TRBV4-3 to TRBJ1-1, with D possibly matching TRBD1 (6 bases). Trimming stripped 1 base from V and 4 bases from J, with 10 bases between. Looked up from germline, CDR1 is LGHNA and CDR2 is YSLEER. This CDR3 comprises 14 residues.

This chain joins TRBV7-2 and TRBJ2-5, with a tentative D call TRBD1 (6 bases). The CDR3 runs 16 residues. Trimming took off 5 bases at V and 6 bases at J, with 22 bases between the two ends. Germline CDR1 SGHTA, CDR2 FQGNSA. The CDR3 loop reads CASSPNTRGKMKTQYF. As DNA, the CDR3 is TGTGCCAGCAGCCCTAATACGAGGGGGAAGATGAAGACCCAGTACTTC.

The V gene is TRBV7-3, the J gene TRBJ2-1, with 7 nucleotides matching TRBD1. The CDR3 loop spans 19 amino acids. The ends lost 4 bases at V and 0 bases at J; junction bases unmatched: 15. Germline V gene sequence: CDR1 SGHTA, CDR2 FQGTGA. This CDR3 reads CASSSQGPGLASSYNEQFF. As DNA, the CDR3 is TGTGCCAGCAGCTCACAGGGGCCTGGGCTGGCGAGCTCCTACAATGAGCAGTTCTTC.

J is TRBJ1-2 and V is TRBV18; 9 bases fit TRBD1. CDR3 length equals 15 residues. Looked up from germline, CDR1 is KGHSH and CDR2 is LQKENI. The trim removed 2 bases at V and 4 bases at J, leaving 5 bases unmatched. CDR3: CASSPGTGSTYGYTF. The CDR3 DNA follows: TGTGCCAGCTCACCAGGGACAGGGAGTACCTATGGCTACACCTTC.

V usage is TRBV2 and J usage is TRBJ2-7; D is ambiguous. CDR1 and CDR2 (germline): SNHLY, FYNNEI. This CDR3 contains 11 residues. The V end was cut by 6 bases, the J end by 4 bases, with 7 bases between. The CDR3 sequence: CASRERYEQYF. DNA of the CDR3: TGTGCCAGCAGGGAACGTTACGAGCAGTACTTC.

This clone was picked up one time. Other DNA sequences in this sample translate to the same CDR3. This chain links TRBV5-1 with TRBJ1-5; D uncertain. CDR3 length equals 14 residues. Trimming left V 0 bases short and J 1 base short, with 5 bases between. Germline V gene lookup returns CDR1 SGHRS and CDR2 YFSETQ. CDR3 in amino acids: CASSLGGSNQPQHF. The CDR3 DNA follows: TGCGCCAGCAGCTTGGGAGGGAGCAATCAGCCCCAGCATTTT.

The V gene is TRBV21-1, the J gene TRBJ2-7; TRBD1 is taken as the D call from the table, unchecked against the DNA. TRBV21-1 is marked as a pseudogene. The CDR3 has 20 residues. The CDR3 bases are TGTGCCAGCAAACGCCCCTATAAAAGGTGGTCAGGACAGGGGCCCAACGAGCAGTACTTC. Its translation: CASKRPYKRWSGQGPNEQYF.

The chain recombines TRBV19 with TRBJ1-4; a possible D gene is TRBD1 (5 bases). Trimming took 5 bases from V and 8 from J, leaving 12 bases between them. CDR3 length equals 13 residues. CDR1 and CDR2 from the germline V gene are LNHDA and SQIVND (reference sequence). The DNA of the CDR3 is TGTGCCAGTAGTCGATCAGGGTGGGAAAAACTGTTTTTT. Encoded protein: CASSRSGWEKLFF.

The chain combines TRBV15 with TRBJ2-1; 9 positions match TRBD2. Unmatched junction bases numbered 13, after V lost 0 bases and J lost 7 bases. The CDR3 is made up of 18 amino acids. CDR1 is LNHNV and CDR2 is YYDKDF in the germline V gene (reference sequence). The CDR3 spells CATSRDTPLTSGTNEQFF. The CDR3 DNA follows: TGTGCCACCAGCAGAGATACCCCGTTGACTAGCGGAACTAATGAGCAGTTCTTC.

V and J are TRBV11-3 and TRBJ1-6; TRBD1 is a possible D gene (6 bases). CDR1 is SGHNT and CDR2 is YENEEA in the germline V gene. The CDR3 contains 13 residues. The V end lost 2 bases, the J end lost 7 bases, and 6 bases lay between the germline ends. The CDR3 sequence is CASSLQGNSPLHF. The DNA for the CDR3 is TGTGCCAGCAGCTTACAGGGGAATTCACCCCTCCACTTT.

Points on this clone: Other DNA sequences in the same sample also yield this CDR3. This chain joins TRBV28 and TRBJ2-7; D is uncertain. This CDR3 is built from 11 residues. From germline, CDR1 is MDHEN and CDR2 SYDVKM. The V and J ends lost 3 bases and 4 bases respectively, with 4 bases between them. In DNA form, the CDR3 reads TGTGCCAGCAGTTTCCTTTACGAGCAGTACTTC. Protein sequence: CASSFLYEQYF.

The gene calls are TRBV19 and TRBJ2-7; D gene unclear. Germline CDR1 and CDR2: LNHDA and SQIVND (reference sequence). The CDR3 is 14 amino acids. The V gene lost 4 bases and the J gene lost 0 bases, with 10 bases spanning the gap. Written as DNA, the CDR3 is TGTGCCAGTAGTAGCCAACACAGCTCCTACGAGCAGTACTTC. It encodes CASSSQHSSYEQYF.

This chain joins TRBV6-4 and TRBJ2-1; 10 nucleotides agree with TRBD2. The CDR3 runs 16 residues. V dropped 5 bases and J dropped 2; count of bases not matched to a gene: 6. From germline, CDR1 is MRHNA and CDR2 SNTAGT. The CDR3: CASSQASGSPYNEQFF. Here the CDR3 DNA reads TGTGCCAGCAGTCAAGCTAGCGGGAGCCCCTACAATGAGCAGTTCTTC.

The J gene is TRBJ2-7, the V gene TRBV5-4; 9 bases line up with TRBD1. Germline V lookup: CDR1 SGHNT, CDR2 YYREEE (reference sequence). CDR3 length equals 15 residues. The ends lost 0 bases at V and 0 bases at J; junction bases unmatched: 1. The CDR3 DNA follows: TGTGCCAGCAGCTTGGGACAGGGGGGCTCCTACGAGCAGTACTTC. As protein: CASSLGQGGSYEQYF.

The chain joins TRBV6-5 to TRBJ1-1; 7 bases map to TRBD1. The CDR3 extends over 12 amino acids. The V and J ends lost 10 bases and 1 base, in that order; junction bases with no gene match: 3. Germline CDR1 is MNHEY and CDR2 is SVGAGI. CDR3 DNA sequence: TGTGCCACAGGACAGGCGAACACTGAAGCTTTCTTT. Protein: CATGQANTEAFF.

The J gene is TRBJ1-2, the V gene TRBV4-2; TRBD1 matches at 10 bases. Germline V gene data show CDR1 as LGHNA and CDR2 as YNFKEQ. The CDR3 is 18 residues long. Unmatched junction bases numbered 11, after V lost 1 base and J lost 3 bases. The CDR3 spells CASSQAIGTGALYYGYTF. The CDR3 DNA is TGTGCCAGCAGCCAAGCGATCGGGACAGGGGCCCTTTACTATGGCTACACCTTC.

J is TRBJ2-3 and V is TRBV7-2, with 10 bases fitting TRBD1. V lost 5 bases and J lost 5; bases outside the gene matches: 7. The CDR3 is 15 amino acids. CDR1 is SGHTA, CDR2 FQGNSA, per germline. CDR3 loop: CASSRRGQGQDTQYF. CDR3 in DNA: TGTGCCAGCAGCCGGAGGGGACAGGGGCAAGATACGCAGTATTTT.

The CDR3 coding sequence is TGTGCCAGCAGCCCCCGGATCGAGCGGGGGGCTCAAGAGACCCAGTACTTC. It encodes CASSPRIERGAQETQYF. The V and J genes are TRBV6-2 or TRBV6-3 and TRBJ2-5; 9 bases align to TRBD2. With V trimmed by 6 bases and J by 2 bases, 13 bases remained unmatched. Germline assignment: CDR1 MNHEY and CDR2 SVGEGT. The CDR3 length is 17 residues.

Only a few counts were recorded for this clone. This chain uses TRBV27 with TRBJ2-1; tentatively, D is TRBD1 (5 bases). The V gene lost 5 bases and the J gene lost 8 bases, with 19 bases spanning the gap. This CDR3 has 15 amino acids. Germline V gives CDR1 MNHEY, CDR2 SMNVEV (reference sequence). The CDR3 loop is CASSPRQPGDHEQFF. The CDR3 nucleotides read TGTGCCAGCAGTCCCAGACAGCCAGGTGACCATGAGCAGTTCTTC.